This T cell receptor beta chain was captured in a study of memory CD4+ T cells and cytomegalovirus serostatus. Study conclusions and caveats: Each of 60 to 80 CMV-associated TCRbeta sequences occurred in one to five individuals. Median bootstrapped AUC for CMV status was about 0.95 originally, about 0.9 US-trained.

V lost 4 bases and J lost 3; bases outside the gene matches: 6. Per germline, CDR1 SGHAT and CDR2 FQNNGV. This CDR3 region has 14 residues. Single viable CD3+CD4+CD8-CD45RO+ cells were sorted as the memory CD4+ T cells. CMV serostatus came from serum IgG against pp150, pp28, p38, p52. Remarks on this clone: The antigen is unknown.

Original processing methods: Out-of-frame sequences were removed, leaving around 2.2 million distinct TCRbeta sequences. Measured with immunoSEQ multiplex PCR; TCRdb has only the in-frame clones, and not every one. V and J calls and clone size come straight from that table; D and trimming were deduced from the DNA. The sample records about 61,000 clones, 75% to 85% being singletons. Specimen: memory CD4+ T cells from blood. This sequence joins TRBV11-2 and TRBJ2-7, with 7 positions matching TRBD2. The clonotype comes from an adult in good health and CMV-seronegative. The CDR3 loop is CASSSVGTIYEQYF. The CDR3 DNA follows: TGTGCCAGCAGCTCAGTCGGGACTATCTACGAGCAGTACTTC.